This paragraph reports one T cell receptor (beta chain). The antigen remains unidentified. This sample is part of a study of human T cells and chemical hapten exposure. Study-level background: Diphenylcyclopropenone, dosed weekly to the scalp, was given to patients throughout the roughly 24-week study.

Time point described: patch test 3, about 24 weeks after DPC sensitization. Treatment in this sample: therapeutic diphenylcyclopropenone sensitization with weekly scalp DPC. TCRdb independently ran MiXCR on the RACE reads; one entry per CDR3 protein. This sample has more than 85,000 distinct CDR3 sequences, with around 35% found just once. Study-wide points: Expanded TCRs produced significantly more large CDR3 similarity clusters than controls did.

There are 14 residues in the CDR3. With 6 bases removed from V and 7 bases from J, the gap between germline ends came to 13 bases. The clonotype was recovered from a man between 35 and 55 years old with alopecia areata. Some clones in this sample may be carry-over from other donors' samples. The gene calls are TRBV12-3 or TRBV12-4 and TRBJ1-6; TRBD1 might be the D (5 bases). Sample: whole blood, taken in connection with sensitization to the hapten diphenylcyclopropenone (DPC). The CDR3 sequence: CASRLAGTNSPLHF. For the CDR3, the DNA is TGTGCCAGCAGACTCGCAGGGACGAATTCACCCCTCCACTTT.